This T cell receptor (beta chain) was profiled in a study of T cell clonality in common variable immunodeficiency. General study points: Common variable immunodeficiency TCR beta sequences reportedly had fewer deletions and N-nucleotide insertions.

Measured with immunoSEQ multiplex PCR; TCRdb has only the in-frame clones, and not every one. This sample has about 26,000 clones, each found more than once. V lost 3 bases, J lost 4 bases, and 16 bases lay in between. The germline CDR1 and CDR2 sequences are DFQATT and SNEGSKA (reference sequence). The CDR3 length is 15 residues. There are a few counts of this clone. As yet, its antigen is unknown. The missing CDR3 end, 3 residues past where the read stops, is filled in from the germline J gene. The receptor comes from a human donor with common variable immunodeficiency. Sequencing was carried out using peripheral blood mononuclear cells. The chain couples TRBV20-1 to TRBJ1-5; tentatively, D is TRBD1 (5 bases). CDR3 sequence: CSARSPGLPNQPQHF. The DNA read from the CDR3 is TGCAGTGCTAGGTCACCGGGACTGCCAAATCAGCCC.